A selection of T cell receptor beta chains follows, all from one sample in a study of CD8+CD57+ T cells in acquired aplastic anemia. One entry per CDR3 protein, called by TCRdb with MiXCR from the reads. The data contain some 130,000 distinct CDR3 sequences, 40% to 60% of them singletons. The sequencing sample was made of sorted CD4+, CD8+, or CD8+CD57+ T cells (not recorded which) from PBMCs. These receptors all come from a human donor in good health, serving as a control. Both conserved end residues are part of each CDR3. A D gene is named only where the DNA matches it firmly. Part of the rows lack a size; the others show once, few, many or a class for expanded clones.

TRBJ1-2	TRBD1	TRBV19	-	CGSEAQGISNYSYTF	TGTGGCAGTGAGGCACAGGGGATTAGTAACTATAGCTACACCTTC
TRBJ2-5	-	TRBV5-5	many	CASSLVLTEGETQYF	TGTGCCAGCAGCTTGGTTCTAACAGAGGGGGAGACCCAGTACTTC
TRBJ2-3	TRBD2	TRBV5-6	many	CASSLAAGGHTDTQYF	TGTGCCAGCAGCTTGGCGGCGGGGGGCCACACAGATACGCAGTATTTT
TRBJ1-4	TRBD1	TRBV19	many	CASSRPRGIVREKLFF	TGTGCCAGTAGTAGACCCAGGGGGATCGTACGTGAAAAACTGTTTTTT
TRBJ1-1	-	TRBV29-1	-	CSVVFLWWDTEAFF	TGCAGCGTCGTCTTCCTTTGGTGGGACACTGAAGCTTTCTTT
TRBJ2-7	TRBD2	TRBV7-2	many	CASSHKTSGGFEQYF	TGTGCCAGCAGCCACAAGACTAGCGGGGGGTTTGAGCAGTACTTC
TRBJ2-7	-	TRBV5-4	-	CASSLMGDTYEQYF	TGTGCCAGCAGCTTGATGGGGGACACCTACGAGCAGTACTTC
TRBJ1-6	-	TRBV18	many	CASSPDSSYNSPLHF	TGTGCCAGCTCACCAGACAGCTCCTATAATTCACCCCTCCACTTT
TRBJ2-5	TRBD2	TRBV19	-	CASRYAGGARETQYF	TGTGCCAGTAGATACGCGGGGGGGGCGCGGGAGACCCAGTACTTC
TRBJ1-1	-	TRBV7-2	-	CASSRPDRPNTEAFF	TGTGCCAGCAGCCGCCCAGACAGACCGAACACTGAAGCCTTCTTT
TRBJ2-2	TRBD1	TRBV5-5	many	CASSQGDRVTGELFF	TGTGCCAGCAGCCAGGGGGACAGGGTTACCGGGGAGCTGTTTTTT
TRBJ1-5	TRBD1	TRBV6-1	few	CASRPTGVGNQPQHF	TGTGCCAGCAGACCCACAGGGGTGGGGAATCAGCCCCAGCATTTT
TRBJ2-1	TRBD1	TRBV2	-	CASSEMWTGNEQFF	TGTGCCAGCAGTGAAATGTGGACAGGGAATGAGCAGTTCTTC
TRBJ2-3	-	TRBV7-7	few	CASSSWTGDTQYF	TGTGCCAGCAGCAGTTGGACGGGCGATACGCAGTATTTT
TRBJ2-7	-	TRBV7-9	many	CASSYPSSYEQYF	TGTGCCAGCAGCTACCCTAGCTCCTACGAGCAGTACTTC
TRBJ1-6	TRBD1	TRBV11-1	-	CASSKPRTGSNSPLHF	TGTGCCAGTAGTAAGCCCCGGACAGGGTCTAATTCACCCCTCCACTTT
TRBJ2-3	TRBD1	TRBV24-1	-	CATSSPRDRGTDTQYF	TGTGCCACCAGCTCACCAAGAGACAGGGGTACAGATACGCAGTATTTT
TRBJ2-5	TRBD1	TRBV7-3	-	CASRDRGRKTQYF	TGTGCCAGCAGGGACAGGGGTCGGAAGACCCAGTACTTC
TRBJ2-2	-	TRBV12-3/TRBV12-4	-	CASSWGRDTGELFF	TGTGCCAGCAGTTGGGGCAGGGACACCGGGGAGCTGTTTTTT
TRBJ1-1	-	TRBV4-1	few	CASSRTEGVEAFF	TGCGCCAGCAGCCGCACGGAGGGCGTAGAAGCTTTCTTT
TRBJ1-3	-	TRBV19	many	CASRYDSRAGNTIYF	TGTGCCAGTAGGTATGACTCCCGGGCAGGAAACACCATATATTTT
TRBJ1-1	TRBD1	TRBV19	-	CASRPQGRNTEAFF	TGTGCCAGTAGACCACAGGGGAGGAACACTGAAGCTTTCTTT
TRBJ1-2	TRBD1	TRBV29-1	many	CSVEDLGGQGLGYTF	TGCAGCGTTGAAGATCTCGGGGGACAGGGGCTCGGCTACACCTTC
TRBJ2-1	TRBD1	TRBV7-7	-	CASSLGTGYEQFF	TGTGCCAGCAGCTTAGGGACAGGGTATGAGCAGTTCTTC
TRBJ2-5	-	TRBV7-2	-	CASSPSYF	TGTGCCAGCAGCCCCTCGTACTTC
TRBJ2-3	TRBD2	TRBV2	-	CASRLATSTDTQYF	TGTGCCAGTAGACTAGCGACTAGCACAGATACGCAGTATTTT
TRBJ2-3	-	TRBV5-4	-	CASSFPPPRELHTDTQYF	TGTGCCAGCAGCTTTCCACCCCCCCGGGAACTACACACAGATACGCAGTATTTT
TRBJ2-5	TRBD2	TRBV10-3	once	CAISGASGRETQYF	TGTGCCATCAGTGGGGCTAGCGGTCGAGAGACCCAGTACTTC
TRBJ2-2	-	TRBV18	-	CASSPRSPEGEKLFF	TGTGCCAGCTCACCTAGGTCTCCTGAGGGGGAGAAGCTGTTTTTT
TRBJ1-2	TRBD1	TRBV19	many	CASSSPDRVSRYGYTF	TGTGCCAGTAGCTCACCTGACAGGGTATCCCGCTATGGCTACACCTTC
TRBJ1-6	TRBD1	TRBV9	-	CASSVVGQGAQSPLHF	TGTGCCAGCAGCGTAGTGGGACAGGGGGCCCAATCACCCCTCCACTTT
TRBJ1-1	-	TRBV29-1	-	CSVGAYREGTEAFF	TGCAGCGTGGGGGCTTACAGGGAGGGGACTGAAGCTTTCTTT
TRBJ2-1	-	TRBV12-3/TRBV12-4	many	CASSLEPVDEQFF	TGTGCCAGCAGTTTAGAGCCCGTGGATGAGCAGTTCTTC
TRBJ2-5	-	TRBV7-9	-	CASSQDHQETQYF	TGTGCCAGCAGCCAGGACCACCAAGAGACCCAGTACTTC
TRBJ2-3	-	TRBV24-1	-	CATSVRGSTDTQYF	TGTGCCACCAGTGTGAGAGGGAGCACAGATACGCAGTATTTT
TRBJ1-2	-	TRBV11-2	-	CASSLEGGYGYTF	TGTGCCAGCAGCTTAGAGGGGGGATATGGCTACACCTTC
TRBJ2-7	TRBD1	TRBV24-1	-	CATSDRRDRGNEQYF	TGTGCCACCAGTGATAGGCGGGACAGGGGTAACGAGCAGTACTTC
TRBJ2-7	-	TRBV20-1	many	CSALQGREQYF	TGCAGTGCTTTACAAGGGCGCGAGCAGTACTTC
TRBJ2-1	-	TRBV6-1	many	CASSFYSNPNSYNEQFF	TGTGCCAGCAGCTTTTACAGCAACCCTAACTCCTACAATGAGCAGTTCTTC
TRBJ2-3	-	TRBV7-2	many	CASSLAGAGTDTQYF	TGTGCCAGCAGCTTAGCGGGGGCGGGCACAGATACGCAGTATTTT
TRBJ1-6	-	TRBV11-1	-	CASSPPALTSSYNSPLHF	TGTGCCAGCAGCCCACCAGCCCTCACGAGCTCCTATAATTCACCCCTCCACTTT
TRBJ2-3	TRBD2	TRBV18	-	CASSPPGLAGHGITDTQYF	TGTGCCAGCTCACCCCCGGGACTAGCGGGCCATGGCATCACAGATACGCAGTATTTT
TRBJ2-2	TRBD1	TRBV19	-	CASSIDRVRTGELFF	TGTGCCAGTAGTATCGACAGGGTGAGGACCGGGGAGCTGTTTTTT
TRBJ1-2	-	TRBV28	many	CASGGRGTSNYGYTF	TGTGCCAGCGGAGGGAGGGGGACTTCTAACTATGGCTACACCTTC